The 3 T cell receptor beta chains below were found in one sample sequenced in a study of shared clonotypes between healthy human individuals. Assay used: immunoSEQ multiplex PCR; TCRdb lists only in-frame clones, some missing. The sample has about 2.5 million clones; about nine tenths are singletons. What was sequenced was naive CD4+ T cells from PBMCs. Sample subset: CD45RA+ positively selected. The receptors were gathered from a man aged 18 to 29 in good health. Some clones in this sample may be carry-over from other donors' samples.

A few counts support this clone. The CDR3 sequence is CASSPWAGQMNTEAFF. The DNA of the CDR3 is TGTGCCAGCTCACCTTGGGCAGGGCAGATGAACACTGAAGCTTTCTTT. The rearrangement links TRBV18 to TRBJ1-1; tentatively, D is TRBD1 (5 bases). The germline V gene encodes CDR1 KGHSH and CDR2 LQKENI. Trimming shortened V by 3 bases and J by 0 bases, and 14 bases separated the two germline ends. The CDR3 loop spans 16 amino acids.

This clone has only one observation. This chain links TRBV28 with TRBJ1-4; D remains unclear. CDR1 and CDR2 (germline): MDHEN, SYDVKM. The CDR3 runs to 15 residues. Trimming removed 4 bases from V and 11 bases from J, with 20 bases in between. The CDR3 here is CASSSGVLLSGKLFF. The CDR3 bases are TGTGCCAGCAGTTCGGGAGTTCTACTTAGTGGGAAACTGTTTTTT.

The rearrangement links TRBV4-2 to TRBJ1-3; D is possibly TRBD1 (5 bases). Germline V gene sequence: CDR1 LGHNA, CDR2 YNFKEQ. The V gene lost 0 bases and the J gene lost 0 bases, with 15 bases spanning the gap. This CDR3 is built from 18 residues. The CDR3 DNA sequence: TGTGCCAGCAGCCAAGATATGGCAGGGACGTACTCTGGAAACACCATATATTTT. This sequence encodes CASSQDMAGTYSGNTIYF.